The entry that follows covers one TCR beta chain sequence. This sample was included in a study of blood T cell repertoires in COVID-19. In the study overall: From T cells, B-cell-depleted T cells, or PBMCs came the material, which was cDNA or gDNA.

As originally analysed: Amplification of reference gene primers provided the estimated nucleated cell counts. Clones were read by immunoSEQ multiplex PCR, and TCRdb kept only the in-frame ones, dropping some. V and J calls and clone size are given by that table; D and trimming were obtained from the DNA. The repertoire includes 39,000 or so clones, about 82% of them detected once, and over 8% sits in the top ten. The sequenced material came from peripheral blood. The TCR was taken from a man in his sixties in a cohort sampled during active COVID-19.

In DNA, the CDR3 is TGCGCCAGCAGCCTGGGGGCCTCTGGGGCCAACGTCCTGACTTTC. It yields the protein CASSLGASGANVLTF. This chain connects TRBV5-1 to TRBJ2-6; maybe TRBD1 (6 bases). The CDR3 is made up of 15 amino acids. The germline V gene has CDR1 SGHRS and CDR2 YFSETQ. V dropped 4 bases and J dropped 0 bases, with 8 bases sitting between them.